This paragraph covers one T cell receptor (beta chain) sequence. This entry comes from a study of graft-versus-host responses after intestinal transplantation. Notes on the study in general: In patients with graft-donor T cell macrochimerism, allograft graft-versus-host to host-versus-graft clonal ratios were high. The recipient marrow held GvH clones, and some of them showed up first in ileum or blood.

From germline, CDR1 is KGHSH and CDR2 LQKENI. Deletions cut 3 bases from V and 3 bases from J, with 19 bases between. The CDR3 totals 17 residues. The researchers put approximately 200,000 CFSE-labeled responder cells into plates with approximately 200,000 irradiated, violet-dye-labeled stimulator cells. Upon completion of the reaction, proliferating CFSE-low responders, both CD3+CD4+ and CD3+CD8+, were sorted. Some clones are missing from TCRdb's copy, which holds only in-frame ones; the method was immunoSEQ multiplex PCR. The sample comprises 14,000 or so clones, about 33% of which are singletons, and around 5.7% rests with the top ten.

This receptor was identified in a human patient who received an intestinal transplant. The chain carries TRBV18 and TRBJ2-3; unclear D gene. This sample comprised alloreactive CD4+ T cells from a mixed lymphocyte reaction culture, obtained before intestinal transplant. The subset here: CFSE-low proliferating T cells sorted from roughly 6-day pre-transplant mixed lymphocyte reaction (GvH or HvG direction). In DNA, the CDR3 is TGTGCCAGCTCACCTCTTCCCCCCGCCCTTCGGACAGATACGCAGTATTTT. It encodes CASSPLPPALRTDTQYF.